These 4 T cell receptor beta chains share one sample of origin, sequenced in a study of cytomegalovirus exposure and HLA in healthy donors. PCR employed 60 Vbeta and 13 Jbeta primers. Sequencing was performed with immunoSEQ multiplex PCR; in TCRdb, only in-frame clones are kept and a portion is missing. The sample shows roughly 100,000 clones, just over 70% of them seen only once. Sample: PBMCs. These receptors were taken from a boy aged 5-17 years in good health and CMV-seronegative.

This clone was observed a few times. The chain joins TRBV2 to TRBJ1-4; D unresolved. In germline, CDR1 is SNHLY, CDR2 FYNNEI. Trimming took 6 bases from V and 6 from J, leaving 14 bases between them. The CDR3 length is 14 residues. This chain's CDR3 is CASRGVGGDEKLFF. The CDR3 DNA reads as TGTGCCAGCAGGGGTGTAGGCGGGGATGAAAAACTGTTTTTT.

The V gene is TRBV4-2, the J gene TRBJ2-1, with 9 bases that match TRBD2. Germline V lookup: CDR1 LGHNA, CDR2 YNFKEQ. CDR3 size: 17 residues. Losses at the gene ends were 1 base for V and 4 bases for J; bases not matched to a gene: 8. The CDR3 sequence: CASSQVSAGGLYNEQFF. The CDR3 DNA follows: TGTGCCAGCAGCCAAGTTTCAGCGGGAGGATTGTACAATGAGCAGTTCTTC.

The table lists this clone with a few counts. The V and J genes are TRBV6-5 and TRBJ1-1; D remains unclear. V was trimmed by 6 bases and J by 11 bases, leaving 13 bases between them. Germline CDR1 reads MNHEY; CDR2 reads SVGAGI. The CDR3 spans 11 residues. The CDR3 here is CASRHLKAAFF. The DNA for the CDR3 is TGTGCCAGCAGGCACCTCAAAGCGGCTTTCTTT.

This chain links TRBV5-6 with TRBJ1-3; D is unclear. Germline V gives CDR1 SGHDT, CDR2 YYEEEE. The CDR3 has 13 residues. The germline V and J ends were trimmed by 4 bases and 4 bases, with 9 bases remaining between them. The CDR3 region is CASSPQTGNTIYF. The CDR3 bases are TGTGCCAGCAGCCCCCAGACAGGAAACACCATATATTTT. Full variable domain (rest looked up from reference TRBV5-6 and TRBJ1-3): DAGVTQSPTHLIKTRGQQVTLRCSPKSGHDTVSWYQQALGQGPQFIFQYYEEEERQRGNFPDRFSGHQFPNYSSELNVNALLLGDSALYLCASSPQTGNTIYFGEGSWLTVV.